This entry is about one TCR beta chain. In the source study's methods: Scientists estimated how many nucleated cells there were by amplifying reference gene primers. Sequencing was performed with immunoSEQ multiplex PCR; in TCRdb, only in-frame clones are kept and a portion is missing. V and J calls plus clone size are reproduced from that table; the DNA served to infer D and trimming. The sample consists of 200,000 to 250,000 clones, approximately 86% of them appearing once. These data come from a study of blood T cell repertoires in COVID-19. Looking at the study overall: Samples taken during acute and convalescent COVID-19 were collected in the United States, Italy and Spain. T cells, B-cell-depleted T cells, or PBMCs supplied cDNA or gDNA.

V shed 6 bases and J shed 4 bases, with 15 bases lying between them. Germline values: CDR1 MDHEN, CDR2 SYDVKM. The CDR3 sequence is 15 residues long. Sequencing was done on a sample of PBMCs or T cells enriched from blood (not recorded which). The V call is TRBV28, the J call TRBJ2-2, with D possibly TRBD2 on 5 matching bases. The TCR comes from a woman in her 30s with acute COVID-19. The CDR3 protein is CASRFSVGVTGELFF. The CDR3 DNA is TGTGCCAGCAGGTTTTCGGTCGGGGTCACCGGGGAGCTGTTTTTT. Variable domain in full (rest from reference TRBV28 and TRBJ2-2): DVKVTQSSRYLVKRTGEKVFLECVQDMDHENMFWYRQDPGLGLRLIYFSYDVKMKEKGDIPEGYSVSREKKERFSLILESASTNQTSMYLCASRFSVGVTGELFFGEGSRLTVL.